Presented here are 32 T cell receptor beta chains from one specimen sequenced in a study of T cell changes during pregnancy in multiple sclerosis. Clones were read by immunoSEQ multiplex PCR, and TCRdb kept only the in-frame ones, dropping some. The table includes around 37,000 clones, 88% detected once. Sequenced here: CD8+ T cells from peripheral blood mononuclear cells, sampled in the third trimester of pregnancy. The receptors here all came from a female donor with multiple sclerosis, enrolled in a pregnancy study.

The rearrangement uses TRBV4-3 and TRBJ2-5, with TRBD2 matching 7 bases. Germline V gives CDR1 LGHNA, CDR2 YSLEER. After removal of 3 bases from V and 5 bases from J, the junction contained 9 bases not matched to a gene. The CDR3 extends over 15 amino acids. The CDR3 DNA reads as TGCGCCAGCAGCCAGTTGACTAGCCATGGGGAGACCCAGTACTTC. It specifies CASSQLTSHGETQYF.

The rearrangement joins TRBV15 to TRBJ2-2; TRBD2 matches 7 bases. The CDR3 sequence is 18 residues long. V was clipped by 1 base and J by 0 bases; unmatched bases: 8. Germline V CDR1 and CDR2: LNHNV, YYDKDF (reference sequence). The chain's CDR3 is CATSRGYAGEANTGELFF. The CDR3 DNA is TGTGCCACCAGCAGAGGGTACGCGGGGGAAGCGAACACCGGGGAGCTGTTTTTT.

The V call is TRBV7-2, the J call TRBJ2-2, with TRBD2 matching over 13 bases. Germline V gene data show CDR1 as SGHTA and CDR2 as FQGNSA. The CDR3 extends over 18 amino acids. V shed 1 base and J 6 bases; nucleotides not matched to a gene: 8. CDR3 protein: CASSLEGLAGLLPGELFF. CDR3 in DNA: TGTGCCAGCAGCTTAGAGGGACTAGCGGGGCTACTCCCCGGGGAGCTGTTTTTT.

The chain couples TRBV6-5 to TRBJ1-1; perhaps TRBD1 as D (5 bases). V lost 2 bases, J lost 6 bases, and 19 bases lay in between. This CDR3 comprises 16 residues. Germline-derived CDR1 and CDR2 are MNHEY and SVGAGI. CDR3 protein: CASSYGVTGFSSEAFF. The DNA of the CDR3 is TGTGCCAGCAGTTACGGCGTCACAGGATTCTCCTCTGAAGCTTTCTTT.

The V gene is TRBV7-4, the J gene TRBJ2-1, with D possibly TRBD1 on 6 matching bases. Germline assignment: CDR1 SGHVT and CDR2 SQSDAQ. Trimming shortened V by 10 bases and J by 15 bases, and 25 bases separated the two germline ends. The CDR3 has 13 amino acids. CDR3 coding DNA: TGTGCCATACTAAGCGGTCGGGACACCCTTCGGTTCTTC. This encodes CAILSGRDTLRFF.

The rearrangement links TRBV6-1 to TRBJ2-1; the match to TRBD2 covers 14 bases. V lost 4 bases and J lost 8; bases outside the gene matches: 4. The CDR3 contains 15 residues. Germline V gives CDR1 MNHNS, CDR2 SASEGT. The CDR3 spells CASSAGTSGGYEQFF. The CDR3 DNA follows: TGTGCCAGCAGTGCGGGGACTAGCGGGGGTTATGAGCAGTTCTTC.

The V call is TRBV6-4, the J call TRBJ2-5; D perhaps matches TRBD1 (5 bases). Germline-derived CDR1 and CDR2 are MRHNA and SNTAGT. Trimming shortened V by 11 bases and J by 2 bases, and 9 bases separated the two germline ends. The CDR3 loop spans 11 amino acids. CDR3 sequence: CAGAPQETQYF. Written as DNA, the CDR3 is TGTGCCGGGGCCCCACAAGAGACCCAGTACTTC.

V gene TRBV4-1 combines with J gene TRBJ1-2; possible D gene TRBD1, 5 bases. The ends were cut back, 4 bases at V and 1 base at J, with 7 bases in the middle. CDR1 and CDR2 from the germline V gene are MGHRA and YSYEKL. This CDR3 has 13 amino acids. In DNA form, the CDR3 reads TGCGCCAGCAGCCCGGGACTTAACTATGGCTACACCTTC. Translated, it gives CASSPGLNYGYTF.

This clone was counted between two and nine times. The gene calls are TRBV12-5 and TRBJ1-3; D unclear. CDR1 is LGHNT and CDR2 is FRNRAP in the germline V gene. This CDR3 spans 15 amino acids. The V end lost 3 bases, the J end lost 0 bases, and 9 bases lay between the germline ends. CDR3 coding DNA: TGTGCTAGTGGTTTTATTGTTAGCTCTGGAAACACCATATATTTT. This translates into CASGFIVSSGNTIYF.

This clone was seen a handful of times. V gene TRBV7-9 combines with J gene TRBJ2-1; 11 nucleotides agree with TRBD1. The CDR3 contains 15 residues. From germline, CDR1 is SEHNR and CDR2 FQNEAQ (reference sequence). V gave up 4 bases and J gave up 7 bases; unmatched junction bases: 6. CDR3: CASSSGQGDLNEQFF. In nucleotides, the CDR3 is TGTGCCAGCAGCTCGGGACAGGGGGATTTGAATGAGCAGTTCTTC.

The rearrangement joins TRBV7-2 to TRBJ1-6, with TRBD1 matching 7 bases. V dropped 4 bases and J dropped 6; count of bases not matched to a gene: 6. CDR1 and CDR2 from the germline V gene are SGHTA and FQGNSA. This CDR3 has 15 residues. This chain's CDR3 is CASSSRTGLNSPLHF. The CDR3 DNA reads TGTGCCAGCAGCTCCCGGACAGGACTTAATTCACCCCTCCACTTT.

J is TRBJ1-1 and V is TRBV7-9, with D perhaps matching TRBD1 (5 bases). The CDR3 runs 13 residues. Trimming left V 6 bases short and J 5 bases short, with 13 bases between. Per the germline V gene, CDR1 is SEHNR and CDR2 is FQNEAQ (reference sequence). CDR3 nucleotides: TGTGCCAGCAGTCCGGACGGGGGGACTGAAGCTTTCTTT. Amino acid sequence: CASSPDGGTEAFF. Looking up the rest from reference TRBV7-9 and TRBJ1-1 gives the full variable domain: DTGVSQNPRHKITKRGQNVTFRCDPISEHNRLYWYRQTLGQGPEFLTYFQNEAQLEKSRLLSDRFSAERPKGSFSTLEIQRTEQGDSAMYLCASSPDGGTEAFFGQGTRLTVV.

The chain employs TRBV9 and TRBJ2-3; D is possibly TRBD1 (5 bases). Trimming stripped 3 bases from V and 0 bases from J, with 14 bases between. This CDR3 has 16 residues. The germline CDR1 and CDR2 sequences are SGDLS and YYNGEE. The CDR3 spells CASSGNRLRSTDTQYF. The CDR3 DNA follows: TGTGCCAGCAGCGGAAACAGGCTCCGGAGCACAGATACGCAGTATTTT. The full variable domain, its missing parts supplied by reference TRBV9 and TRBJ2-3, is DSGVTQTPKHLITATGQRVTLRCSPRSGDLSVYWYQQSLDQGLQFLIQYYNGEERAKGNILERFSAQQFPDLHSELNLSSLELGDSALYFCASSGNRLRSTDTQYFGPGTRLTVL.

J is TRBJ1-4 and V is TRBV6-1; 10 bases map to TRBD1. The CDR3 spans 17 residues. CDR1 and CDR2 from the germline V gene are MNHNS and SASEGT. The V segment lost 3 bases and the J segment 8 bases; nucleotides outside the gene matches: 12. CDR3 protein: CASSDVRGQGFGEKLFF. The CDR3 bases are TGTGCCAGCAGTGATGTCCGGGGACAGGGGTTTGGGGAAAAACTGTTTTTT.

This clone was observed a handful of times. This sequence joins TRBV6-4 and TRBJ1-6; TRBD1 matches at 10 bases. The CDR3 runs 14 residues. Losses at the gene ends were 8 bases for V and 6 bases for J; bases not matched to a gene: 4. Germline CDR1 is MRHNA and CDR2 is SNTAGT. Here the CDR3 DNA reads TGTGCCAGCCGGGACAGGGGTGTTAATTCACCCCTCCACTTT. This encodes CASRDRGVNSPLHF.

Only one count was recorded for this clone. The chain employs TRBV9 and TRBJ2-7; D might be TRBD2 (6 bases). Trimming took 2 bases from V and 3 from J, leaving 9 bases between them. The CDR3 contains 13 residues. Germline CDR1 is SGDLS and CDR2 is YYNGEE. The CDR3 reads CASSVNSGYEQYF. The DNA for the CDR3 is TGTGCCAGCAGCGTTAATAGCGGCTACGAGCAGTACTTC.

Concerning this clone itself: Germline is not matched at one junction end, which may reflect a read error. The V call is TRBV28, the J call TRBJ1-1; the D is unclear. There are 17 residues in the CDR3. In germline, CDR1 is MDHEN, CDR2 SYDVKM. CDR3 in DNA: TGTGCCAGCCGTTTGGCGCGGGCCTCATGGGAGAACACTGAAGCTTTCTTT. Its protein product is CASRLARASWENTEAFF.

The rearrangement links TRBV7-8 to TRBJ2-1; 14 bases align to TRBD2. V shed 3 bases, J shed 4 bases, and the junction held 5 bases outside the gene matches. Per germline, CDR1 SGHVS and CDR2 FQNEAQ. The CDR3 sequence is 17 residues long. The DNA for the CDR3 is TGTGCCAGCAGCTTCGGACTAGCGGGGGGCTTATACAATGAGCAGTTCTTC. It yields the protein CASSFGLAGGLYNEQFF.

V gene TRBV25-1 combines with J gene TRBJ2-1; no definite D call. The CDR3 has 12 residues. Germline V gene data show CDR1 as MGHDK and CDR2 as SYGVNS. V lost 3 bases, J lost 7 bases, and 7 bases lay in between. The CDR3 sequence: CASSDSFNEQFF. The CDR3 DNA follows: TGTGCCAGCAGTGATTCGTTTAATGAGCAGTTCTTC. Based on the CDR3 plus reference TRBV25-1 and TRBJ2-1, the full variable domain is EADIYQTPRYLVIGTGKKITLECSQTMGHDKMYWYQQDPGMELHLIHYSYGVNSTEKGDLSSESTVSRIRTEHFPLTLESARPSHTSQYLCASSDSFNEQFFGPGTRLTVL.

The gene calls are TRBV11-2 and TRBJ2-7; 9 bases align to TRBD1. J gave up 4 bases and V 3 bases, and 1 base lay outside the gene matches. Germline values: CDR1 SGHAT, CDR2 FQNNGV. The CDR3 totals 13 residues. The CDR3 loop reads CASSLTGGYEQYF. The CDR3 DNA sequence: TGTGCCAGCAGCTTGACAGGGGGGTACGAGCAGTACTTC.

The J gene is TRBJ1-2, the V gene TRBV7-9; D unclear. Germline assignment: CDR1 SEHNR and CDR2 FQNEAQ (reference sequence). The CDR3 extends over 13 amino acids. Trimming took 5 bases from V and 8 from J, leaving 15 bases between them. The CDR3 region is CASSRPGPMGYTF. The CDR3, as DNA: TGTGCCAGCAGCCGTCCTGGGCCCATGGGCTACACCTTC.

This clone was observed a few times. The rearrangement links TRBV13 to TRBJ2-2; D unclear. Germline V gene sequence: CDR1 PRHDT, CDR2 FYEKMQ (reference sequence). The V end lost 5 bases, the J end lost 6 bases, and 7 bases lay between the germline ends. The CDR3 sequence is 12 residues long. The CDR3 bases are TGTGCCAGCAGCCACTTCCCCGGGGAGCTGTTTTTT. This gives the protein CASSHFPGELFF. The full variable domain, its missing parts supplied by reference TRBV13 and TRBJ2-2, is AAGVIQSPRHLIKEKRETATLKCYPIPRHDTVYWYQQGPGQDPQFLISFYEKMQSDKGSIPDRFSAQQFSDYHSELNMSSLELGDSALYFCASSHFPGELFFGEGSRLTVL.

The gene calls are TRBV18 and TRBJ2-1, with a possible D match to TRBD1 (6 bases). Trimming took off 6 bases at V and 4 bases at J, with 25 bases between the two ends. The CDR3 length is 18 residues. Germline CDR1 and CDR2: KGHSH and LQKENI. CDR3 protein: CASSRDEGWTERYNEQFF. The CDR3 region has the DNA TGTGCCAGCTCGAGGGACGAGGGATGGACAGAACGATACAATGAGCAGTTCTTC.

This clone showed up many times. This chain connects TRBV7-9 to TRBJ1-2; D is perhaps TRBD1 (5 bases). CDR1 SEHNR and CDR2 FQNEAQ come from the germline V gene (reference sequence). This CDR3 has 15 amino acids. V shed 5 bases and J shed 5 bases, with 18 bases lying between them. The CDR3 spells CASSDLGAGNYGYTF. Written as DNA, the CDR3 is TGTGCCAGCAGCGATCTTGGGGCAGGGAATTATGGCTACACCTTC. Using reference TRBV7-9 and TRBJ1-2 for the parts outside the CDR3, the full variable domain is DTGVSQNPRHKITKRGQNVTFRCDPISEHNRLYWYRQTLGQGPEFLTYFQNEAQLEKSRLLSDRFSAERPKGSFSTLEIQRTEQGDSAMYLCASSDLGAGNYGYTFGSGTRLTVV.

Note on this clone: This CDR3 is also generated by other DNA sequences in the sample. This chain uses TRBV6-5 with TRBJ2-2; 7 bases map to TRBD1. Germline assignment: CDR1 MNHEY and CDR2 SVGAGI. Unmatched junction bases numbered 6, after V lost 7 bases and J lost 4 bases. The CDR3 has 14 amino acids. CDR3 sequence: CASKHRGGTGELFF. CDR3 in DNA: TGTGCCAGCAAACACAGGGGTGGCACCGGGGAGCTGTTTTTT.

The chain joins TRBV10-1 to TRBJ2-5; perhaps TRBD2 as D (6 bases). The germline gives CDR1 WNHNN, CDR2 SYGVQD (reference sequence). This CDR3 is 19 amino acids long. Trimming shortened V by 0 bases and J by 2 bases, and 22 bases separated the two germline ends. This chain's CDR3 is CASSESFQSGVVPQETQYF. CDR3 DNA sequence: TGCGCCAGCAGTGAGTCTTTCCAATCGGGGGTGGTCCCGCAAGAGACCCAGTACTTC.

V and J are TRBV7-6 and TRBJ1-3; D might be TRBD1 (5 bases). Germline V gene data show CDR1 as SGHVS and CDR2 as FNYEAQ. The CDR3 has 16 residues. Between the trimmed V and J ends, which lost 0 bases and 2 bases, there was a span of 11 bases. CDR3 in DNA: TGTGCCAGCAGCTTAGCAGGGGAGGGAACTGGAAACACCATATATTTT. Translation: CASSLAGEGTGNTIYF.

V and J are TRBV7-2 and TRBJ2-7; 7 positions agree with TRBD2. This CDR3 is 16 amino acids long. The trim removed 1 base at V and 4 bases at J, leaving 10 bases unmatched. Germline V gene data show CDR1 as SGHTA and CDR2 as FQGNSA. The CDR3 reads CASSLGGEGPLYEQYF. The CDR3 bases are TGTGCCAGCAGCTTAGGAGGGGAGGGTCCCTTGTACGAGCAGTACTTC.

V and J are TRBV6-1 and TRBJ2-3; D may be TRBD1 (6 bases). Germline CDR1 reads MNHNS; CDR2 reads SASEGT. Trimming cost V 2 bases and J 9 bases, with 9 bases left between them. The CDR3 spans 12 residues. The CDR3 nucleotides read TGTGCCAGCAGTGAATGGGACAAGACGCAGTATTTT. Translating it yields CASSEWDKTQYF.

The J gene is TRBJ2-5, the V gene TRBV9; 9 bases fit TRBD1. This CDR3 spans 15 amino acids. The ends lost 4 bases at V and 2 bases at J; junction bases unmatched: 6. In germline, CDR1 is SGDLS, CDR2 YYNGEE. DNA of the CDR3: TGTGCCAGCAGCTCCCGGGACAGGGTTCAAGAGACCCAGTACTTC. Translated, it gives CASSSRDRVQETQYF.

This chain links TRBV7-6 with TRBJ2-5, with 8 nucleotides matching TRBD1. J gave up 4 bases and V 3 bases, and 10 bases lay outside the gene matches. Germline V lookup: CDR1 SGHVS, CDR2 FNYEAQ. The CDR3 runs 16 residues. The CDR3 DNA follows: TGTGCCAGCAGCTTTCGACCCCAGGGGGCAGGAGAGACCCAGTACTTC. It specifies CASSFRPQGAGETQYF.

The CDR3 DNA sequence: TGTGCCAGCAGTTTCCTGGCCGAGGTGACAACTAATGAAAAACTGTTTTTT. It specifies CASSFLAEVTTNEKLFF. The J gene is TRBJ1-4, the V gene TRBV28; D is undetermined. The germline gives CDR1 MDHEN, CDR2 SYDVKM. The CDR3 sequence is 17 residues long. V was clipped by 3 bases and J by 0 bases, with 14 bases between them.